This T cell receptor (beta chain) was sequenced in a study of monozygotic twins with inflammatory bowel disease. Study outcomes and limitations: It was observed that concordant and discordant twins did not differ in repertoire similarity, possibly given limited power. Lower TCRbeta diversity (inverse Simpson) was seen in IBD patients than in healthy co-twins.

Worth noting for this clonotype: Its antigen is not identified.

This CDR3 comprises 11 residues. CDR1 and CDR2 (germline): MNHNS, SASEGT. In preparing each TCR library, about 3,700 ng of total RNA was used. Via template switching, UMIs carrying a 6-nucleotide sample barcode were introduced. TCRdb reanalyzed the 5' RACE reads and collapses them to one entry per CDR3 protein, without DNA. In all, the sample yields around 380,000 distinct CDR3 sequences. The clonotype comes from a human donor with ulcerative colitis or Crohn's disease, or a healthy co-twin of an affected twin (not recorded which). The V and J genes are TRBV6-1 and TRBJ2-7. The source material was blood. This chain's CDR3 is CASSEPYEQYF.